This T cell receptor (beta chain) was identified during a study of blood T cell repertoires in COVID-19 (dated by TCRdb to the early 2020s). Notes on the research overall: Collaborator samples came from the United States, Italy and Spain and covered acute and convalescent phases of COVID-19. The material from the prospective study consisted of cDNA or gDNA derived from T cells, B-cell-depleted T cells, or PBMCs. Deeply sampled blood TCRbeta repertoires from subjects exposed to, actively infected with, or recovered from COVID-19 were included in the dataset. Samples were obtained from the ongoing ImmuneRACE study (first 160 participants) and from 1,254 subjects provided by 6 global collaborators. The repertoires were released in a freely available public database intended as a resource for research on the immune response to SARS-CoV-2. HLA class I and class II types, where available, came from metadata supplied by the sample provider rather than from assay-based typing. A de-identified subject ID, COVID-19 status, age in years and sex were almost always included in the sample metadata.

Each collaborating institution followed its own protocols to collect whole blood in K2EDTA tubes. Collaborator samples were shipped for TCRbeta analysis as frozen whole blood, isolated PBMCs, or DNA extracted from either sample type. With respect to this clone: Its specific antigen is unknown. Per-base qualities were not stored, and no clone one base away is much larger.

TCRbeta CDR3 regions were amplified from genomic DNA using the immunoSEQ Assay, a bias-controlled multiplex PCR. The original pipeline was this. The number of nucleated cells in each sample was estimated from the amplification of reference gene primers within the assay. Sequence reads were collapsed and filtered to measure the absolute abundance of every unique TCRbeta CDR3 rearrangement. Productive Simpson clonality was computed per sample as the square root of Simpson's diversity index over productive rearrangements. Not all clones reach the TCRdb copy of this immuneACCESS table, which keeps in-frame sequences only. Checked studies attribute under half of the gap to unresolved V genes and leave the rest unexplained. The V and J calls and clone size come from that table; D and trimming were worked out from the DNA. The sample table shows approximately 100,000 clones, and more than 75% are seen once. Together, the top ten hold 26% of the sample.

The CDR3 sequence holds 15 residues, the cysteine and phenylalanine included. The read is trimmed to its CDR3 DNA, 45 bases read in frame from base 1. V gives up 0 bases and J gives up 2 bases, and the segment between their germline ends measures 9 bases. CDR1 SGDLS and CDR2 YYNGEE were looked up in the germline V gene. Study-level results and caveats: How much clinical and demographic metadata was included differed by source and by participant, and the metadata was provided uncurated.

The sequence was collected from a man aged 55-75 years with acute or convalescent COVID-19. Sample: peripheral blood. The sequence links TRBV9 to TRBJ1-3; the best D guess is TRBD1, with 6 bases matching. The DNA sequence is TGTGCCAGCAGCGTAGCTGCAGGGGCTGGAAACACCATATATTTT. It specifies CASSVAAGAGNTIYF.